This TCR beta chain was captured by sequencing in a study of blood T cell repertoires in COVID-19. Study details: Samples came from the United States, Italy and Spain, spanning acute and convalescent COVID-19.

The CDR3 covers 14 residues. Per the germline V gene, CDR1 is SGHAT and CDR2 is FQDESV (reference sequence). Unmatched junction bases numbered 8, after V lost 5 bases and J lost 5 bases. Authors' methods: It was from reference gene primer amplification that nucleated cell counts were estimated. Using immunoSEQ multiplex PCR, the repertoire was profiled, and TCRdb retains in-frame clones only, with some absent. Clone size and V and J calls were adopted from that table, with D and trimming inferred from the DNA. This table has roughly 120,000 clones, roughly 84% appearing once. The source material was peripheral blood. This TCR was recovered from a man aged 60 to 75 with acute or convalescent COVID-19. This chain uses TRBV11-1 with TRBJ2-5; 7 bases match TRBD1. CDR3 in DNA: TGTGCCAGCAGCCTTCGGGACAGTCGGGAGACCCAGTACTTC. Translation gives CASSLRDSRETQYF. The variable domain in full, completed from reference TRBV11-1 and TRBJ2-5, reads EAEVAQSPRYKITEKSQAVAFWCDPISGHATLYWYRQILGQGPELLVQFQDESVVDDSQLPKDRFSAERLKGVDSTLKIQPAELGDSAMYLCASSLRDSRETQYFGPGTRLLVL.